A single sample gave rise to the 16 T cell receptor beta chains below, sequenced in a study of blood T cell repertoires in COVID-19. Sequencing used immunoSEQ multiplex PCR; TCRdb keeps in-frame clones, though not all of them. The sample has about 220,000 clones; more than 65% are singletons. The source material was peripheral blood. The origin of the receptors is a young woman who had recovered from COVID-19.

J is TRBJ1-1 and V is TRBV10-3; D is perhaps TRBD1 (5 bases). From germline, CDR1 is ENHRY and CDR2 SYGVKD. Deletions cut 8 bases from V and 3 bases from J, with 13 bases between. The CDR3 runs 13 residues. In nucleotides, the CDR3 is TGTGCCATCGCCCCAGGGTCGGACACTGAAGCTTTCTTT. Protein: CAIAPGSDTEAFF.

V gene TRBV11-2 combines with J gene TRBJ1-6, with TRBD1 identical over 7 bases. Per germline, CDR1 SGHAT and CDR2 FQNNGV. The V gene end was trimmed by 5 bases and the J gene end by 1 base; junction bases not matched to a gene: 8. The CDR3 loop spans 17 amino acids. The CDR3 is CASSQTGNNSYNSPLHF. CDR3 in DNA: TGTGCCAGCAGCCAGACAGGGAACAATTCCTATAATTCACCCCTCCACTTT.

This rearrangement joins TRBV5-3 to TRBJ1-2; possible D gene TRBD1, 5 bases. TRBV5-3 is identified as an open reading frame with a role that is uncertain. Deletions cut 1 base from V and 11 bases from J, with 18 bases between. This CDR3 comprises 14 residues. CDR3 in amino acids: CARSLIGPGGGYTF. The DNA of the CDR3 is TGTGCCAGAAGCTTGATCGGACCCGGGGGTGGGTACACCTTC.

The V call is TRBV7-2, the J call TRBJ2-7; 11 bases align to TRBD2. The CDR3 runs 15 residues. The J segment lost 2 bases and the V segment lost 1 base, leaving 1 base of the junction unmatched. CDR1 and CDR2 from the germline V gene are SGHTA and FQGNSA. The CDR3 DNA reads TGTGCCAGCAGCTTAGGACTAGCGGGAACCTACGAGCAGTACTTC. Residues: CASSLGLAGTYEQYF.

The chain is built from TRBV4-1 and TRBJ2-1; the D gene is possibly TRBD2 (6 bases). Germline CDR1 MGHRA, CDR2 YSYEKL. With 3 bases removed from V and 4 bases from J, the gap between germline ends came to 10 bases. CDR3 length: 14 residues. The CDR3 region is CASSHRERYNEQFF. In DNA, the CDR3 is TGCGCCAGCAGCCACCGGGAGCGGTACAATGAGCAGTTCTTC.

A few counts support this clone. The chain has TRBV5-1 and TRBJ1-1; tentative D call: TRBD1 (5 bases). V was pared by 2 bases and J by 1 base, with 6 bases between. This CDR3 has 13 residues. Germline lookup yields CDR1 SGHRS and CDR2 YFSETQ. CDR3 sequence (DNA): TGCGCCAGCAGCTTCACAGGGAACACTGAAGCTTTCTTT. Translated: CASSFTGNTEAFF.

The chain combines TRBV28 with TRBJ2-7, with 8 bases matching TRBD1. The CDR3 loop spans 16 amino acids. V dropped 2 bases and J dropped 0; count of bases not matched to a gene: 6. Looked up from germline, CDR1 is MDHEN and CDR2 is SYDVKM. The CDR3 region is CASSLVLRGPSYEQYF. CDR3 coding DNA: TGTGCCAGCAGTTTAGTTCTCAGGGGGCCCTCCTACGAGCAGTACTTC.

This chain connects TRBV9 to TRBJ2-2, with 7 bases that match TRBD1. The CDR3 has 18 residues. CDR1 and CDR2 from the germline V gene are SGDLS and YYNGEE. V lost 3 bases, J lost 5 bases, and 16 bases stayed unmatched. CDR3 sequence: CASSDPSPGGLVTGELFF. CDR3 coding DNA: TGTGCCAGCAGCGACCCATCCCCAGGGGGTTTGGTTACCGGGGAGCTGTTTTTT.

This clone was counted only a few times. CDR3 region: CATSDPTGDNNQPQHF. CDR3 in DNA: TGTGCCACCAGTGACCCGACAGGGGATAACAATCAGCCCCAGCATTTT. The chain carries TRBV24-1 and TRBJ1-5; 8 nucleotides match TRBD1. This CDR3 has 16 amino acids. The ends lost 4 bases at V and 3 bases at J; junction bases unmatched: 7. Germline assignment: CDR1 KGHDR and CDR2 SFDVKD.

The CDR3 is CASRGTGGLYEQYF. In nucleotides, the CDR3 is TGTGCCAGCAGGGGGACAGGGGGCCTTTACGAGCAGTACTTC. The gene calls are TRBV28 and TRBJ2-7; 12 positions agree with TRBD1. The CDR3 contains 14 residues. Per germline, CDR1 MDHEN and CDR2 SYDVKM. Trimming cost V 6 bases and J 4 bases; bases outside gene matches: 4. The variable domain in full, with the rest retrieved from reference TRBV28 and TRBJ2-7, is DVKVTQSSRYLVKRTGEKVFLECVQDMDHENMFWYRQDPGLGLRLIYFSYDVKMKEKGDIPEGYSVSREKKERFSLILESASTNQTSMYLCASRGTGGLYEQYFGPGTRLTVT.

CDR3 nucleotide sequence: TGTGCTAGTGGTTTTACGGGTACTGAAGCTTTCTTT. Its protein is CASGFTGTEAFF. The rearrangement uses TRBV12-5 and TRBJ1-1; the D is unclear. Germline loops: CDR1 LGHNT, CDR2 FRNRAP. The CDR3 extends over 12 amino acids. Trimming left V 3 bases short and J 5 bases short, with 7 bases between. The variable domain in full, completed from reference TRBV12-5 and TRBJ1-1, reads DARVTQTPRHKVTEMGQEVTMRCQPILGHNTVFWYRQTMMQGLELLAYFRNRAPLDDSGMPKDRFSAEMPDATLATLKIQPSEPRDSAVYFCASGFTGTEAFFGQGTRLTVV.

The V call is TRBV24-1, the J call TRBJ2-7; possible D gene TRBD2, 5 bases. Deletions cut 10 bases from V and 8 bases from J, with 20 bases between. CDR3 length: 13 amino acids. The germline CDR1 and CDR2 sequences are KGHDR and SFDVKD. The DNA for the CDR3 is TGTGCCACTGGTGGACTCTCCTTTGGGAAGCAGTACTTC. Translated, it gives CATGGLSFGKQYF.

The V and J genes are TRBV5-6 and TRBJ2-1, with D possibly TRBD2 on 6 matching bases. The germline V and J ends were trimmed by 2 bases and 5 bases, with 17 bases remaining between them. This CDR3 has 16 amino acids. The germline CDR1 and CDR2 sequences are SGHDT and YYEEEE. CDR3 amino acids: CASSFGLGTVNNEQFF. The CDR3 bases are TGTGCCAGCAGCTTTGGGTTGGGGACTGTGAACAATGAGCAGTTCTTC.

The J gene is TRBJ2-2, the V gene TRBV29-1; 8 bases align to TRBD1. V gave up 6 bases and J gave up 5 bases; unmatched junction bases: 5. The CDR3 has 13 amino acids. CDR1 and CDR2 from the germline V gene are SQVTM and ANQGSEA. CDR3 sequence: CSVWTGSTGELFF. In nucleotides, the CDR3 is TGCAGCGTGTGGACAGGGAGTACCGGGGAGCTGTTTTTT.

The J gene is TRBJ2-1, the V gene TRBV7-9; maybe TRBD2 (6 bases). V lost 3 bases, J lost 7 bases, and 16 bases lay in between. The V gene's germline CDR1 is SEHNR and CDR2 FQNEAQ (reference sequence). The CDR3 sequence is 15 residues long. CDR3 sequence (DNA): TGTGCCAGCAGCTTCCGGGACTCTTGGGGGAATGAGCAGTTCTTC. It yields the protein CASSFRDSWGNEQFF. Variable domain in full (rest from reference TRBV7-9 and TRBJ2-1): DTGVSQNPRHKITKRGQNVTFRCDPISEHNRLYWYRQTLGQGPEFLTYFQNEAQLEKSRLLSDRFSAERPKGSFSTLEIQRTEQGDSAMYLCASSFRDSWGNEQFFGPGTRLTVL.

The chain recombines TRBV5-4 with TRBJ2-5; TRBD1 matches 8 bases. Germline V lookup: CDR1 SGHNT, CDR2 YYREEE (reference sequence). The J segment lost 4 bases and the V segment lost 3 bases, leaving 5 bases of the junction unmatched. CDR3 length: 14 amino acids. CDR3 in DNA: TGTGCCAGCAGCTCCCGGACAGGGACAGAGACCCAGTACTTC. Amino acid sequence: CASSSRTGTETQYF. Supplemented by reference TRBV5-4 and TRBJ2-5, the full variable domain reads ETGVTQSPTHLIKTRGQQVTLRCSSQSGHNTVSWYQQALGQGPQFIFQYYREEENGRGNFPPRFSGLQFPNYSSELNVNALELDDSALYLCASSSRTGTETQYFGPGTRLLVL.